This passage covers 23 T cell receptor beta chains from one sample sequenced in a study of T-cell memory formation after mild COVID-19. TCRdb used MiXCR to reprocess the 5' RACE reads, holding one entry per CDR3 protein. The table has fewer than 400,000 distinct CDR3 sequences, roughly 13% seen once; the top ten hold around a fifth. Sequencing was performed on PBMCs or a T cell subset sorted from them (not recorded which). Every receptor here comes from a man between 18 and 29 years old who had mild COVID-19 (a few samples of this study predate the infection). Cell type and time point are not known.

In DNA form, the CDR3 reads TGCGCCAGCAGCTCGACGGGGGACAGTCAAGAGACCCAGTACTTC. This gives the protein CASSSTGDSQETQYF. This rearrangement joins TRBV5-1 to TRBJ2-5; possibly TRBD1 for D (7 bases). The germline V gene has CDR1 SGHRS and CDR2 YFSETQ. V was clipped by 3 bases and J by 2 bases, with 14 bases between them. The CDR3 is made up of 15 amino acids.

The rearrangement uses TRBV5-1 and TRBJ1-2; the D gene is possibly TRBD1 (6 bases). Germline V CDR1 and CDR2: SGHRS, YFSETQ. Trimming took 4 bases from V and 7 from J, leaving 17 bases between them. This CDR3 contains 14 residues. The CDR3 coding sequence is TGCGCCAGCAGCCAGGGGACCGACGGGCGTGGCTACACCTTC. It codes for CASSQGTDGRGYTF. Full variable domain (remainder filled in from reference TRBV5-1 and TRBJ1-2): KAGVTQTPRYLIKTRGQQVTLSCSPISGHRSVSWYQQTPGQGLQFLFEYFSETQRNKGNFPGRFSGRQFSNSRSEMNVSTLELGDSALYLCASSQGTDGRGYTFGSGTRLTVV.

There are many counts of this clonotype. This chain uses TRBV4-2 with TRBJ2-4; the match to TRBD2 covers 8 bases. Germline trimming cut 4 bases from V and 16 bases from J; bases unmatched to any gene: 12. Looked up from germline, CDR1 is LGHNA and CDR2 is YNFKEQ. CDR3 length equals 13 residues. The CDR3 region is CASSPGTSGIIYF. CDR3 bases: TGTGCCAGCAGCCCGGGGACTAGTGGAATAATATACTTC.

This clonotype turned up a few times. This sequence joins TRBV7-2 and TRBJ1-4; 9 bases match TRBD1. Trimming removed 5 bases from V and 7 bases from J; junction bases left unmatched: 8. The germline V gene encodes CDR1 SGHTA and CDR2 FQGNSA. This CDR3 spans 15 amino acids. DNA for the CDR3: TGTGCCAGCAGCGCAGGGACAGGGCTGAGTGAAAAACTGTTTTTT. Translation: CASSAGTGLSEKLFF.

This clonotype has just a few counts. This sequence joins TRBV10-3 and TRBJ2-3; 13 bases map to TRBD2. With 6 bases clipped from V and 1 base from J, the junction kept 4 bases outside the gene matches. The CDR3 sequence is 16 residues long. The germline CDR1 and CDR2 sequences are ENHRY and SYGVKD. The CDR3 nucleotides are TGTGCCATCAGGGCCGGACTAGCGGGGGGCACAGATACGCAGTATTTT. Amino acids: CAIRAGLAGGTDTQYF.

This clonotype was detected a few times. V is TRBV12-3 or TRBV12-4 and J is TRBJ2-4, with 7 nucleotides matching TRBD1. The CDR3 consists of 16 residues. J lost 1 base, V lost 6 bases, and 9 bases had no gene match. This chain's CDR3 is CASSLWTGGAKNIQYF. The CDR3 DNA is TGTGCCAGCAGCCTTTGGACAGGCGGCGCCAAAAACATTCAGTACTTC.

This clonotype came up many times. This chain uses TRBV10-3 with TRBJ2-7, with D unresolved. Trimming cost V 3 bases and J 2 bases, with 8 bases left between them. The CDR3 is made up of 13 amino acids. CDR1 ENHRY and CDR2 SYGVKD come from the germline V gene. CDR3 sequence: CAISDVKAYEQYF. The CDR3 DNA reads as TGTGCCATCAGTGACGTTAAGGCCTACGAGCAGTACTTC.

In its sample, this clonotype was seen many times. The V and J genes are TRBV6-6 and TRBJ2-7, with 9 bases that match TRBD1. Germline V lookup: CDR1 MNHNY, CDR2 SVGAGI (reference sequence). The V and J ends lost 8 bases and 4 bases, in that order; junction bases with no gene match: 9. The CDR3 length is 14 residues. The CDR3 DNA reads as TGTGCCAGCTTTCGCCCGGGACAGGGTTACGAGCAGTACTTC. It codes for CASFRPGQGYEQYF.

This clonotype was seen a handful of times. This chain's CDR3 is CASSLTPSREQYV. The DNA for the CDR3 is TGTGCCAGCAGTTTAACCCCCTCTCGCGAGCAGTACGTC. The chain couples TRBV12-3 or TRBV12-4 to TRBJ2-7; D remains unclear. V lost 2 bases and J 6 bases, leaving 11 bases between the germline ends. This CDR3 comprises 13 residues.

This clonotype was counted at least ten times. The chain employs TRBV25-1 and TRBJ2-2; the D gene is possibly TRBD2 (5 bases). Germline-derived CDR1 and CDR2 are MGHDK and SYGVNS. The germline V and J ends were trimmed by 3 bases and 5 bases, with 13 bases remaining between them. The CDR3 runs to 15 residues. This chain's CDR3 is CASSDGVGGTGELFF. CDR3 DNA sequence: TGTGCCAGCAGTGATGGAGTAGGAGGTACCGGGGAGCTGTTTTTT.

The V call is TRBV29-1, the J call TRBJ2-5; D uncertain. V lost 4 bases and J 6 bases, leaving 6 bases between the germline ends. The CDR3 runs to 10 residues. CDR1 is SQVTM and CDR2 is ANQGSEA in the germline V gene. This CDR3 reads CSVGRQTQYF. The CDR3 DNA is TGCAGCGTTGGACGTCAGACCCAGTACTTC.

This chain uses TRBV9 with TRBJ1-5; D is unresolved. Germline V gives CDR1 SGDLS, CDR2 YYNGEE. The CDR3 has 14 amino acids. V was shortened by 0 bases and J by 2 bases, with 6 bases between the two germline ends. CDR3 amino acids: CASSVAEGNQPQHF. CDR3 bases: TGTGCCAGCAGCGTAGCTGAGGGCAATCAGCCCCAGCATTTT.

The chain joins TRBV28 to TRBJ2-3, with no clear D. Between the trimmed V and J ends, which lost 10 bases and 4 bases, there was a span of 9 bases. From germline, CDR1 is MDHEN and CDR2 SYDVKM. The CDR3 is made up of 11 amino acids. DNA for the CDR3: TGTGCCACCTTACGCGCAGATACGCAGTATTTT. Its translation is CATLRADTQYF.

The sample holds many counts of this clonotype. The chain has TRBV7-3 and TRBJ2-2, with D tentatively TRBD2 (5 bases). Germline CDR1 and CDR2: SGHTA and FQGTGA. Trimming cost V 4 bases and J 3 bases, with 9 bases left between them. The CDR3 sequence is 14 residues long. The CDR3 spells CASSSGGYTGELFF. Here the CDR3 DNA reads TGTGCCAGCAGCTCAGGAGGCTACACCGGGGAGCTGTTTTTT.

This clonotype was observed a few times. The chain is built from TRBV5-1 and TRBJ2-5; no firm D call. V was clipped by 4 bases and J by 0 bases, with 19 bases between them. Germline CDR1 and CDR2: SGHRS and YFSETQ. The CDR3 loop spans 17 amino acids. The CDR3 coding sequence is TGCGCCAGCAGCCCGGCATGGGGTCCCGCGTACCAAGAGACCCAGTACTTC. This translates into CASSPAWGPAYQETQYF.

This clonotype was detected only a few times. This rearrangement joins TRBV12-3 or TRBV12-4 to TRBJ2-1; D unresolved. V was trimmed by 3 bases and J by 8 bases, leaving 14 bases between them. The CDR3 loop spans 14 amino acids. The CDR3 DNA reads as TGTGCCAGCAGTTTCGGTGCTACCTTCTATGAGCAGTTCTTC. It translates to CASSFGATFYEQFF.

This chain joins TRBV2 and TRBJ2-5; TRBD1 matches 8 bases. Germline CDR1 and CDR2: SNHLY and FYNNEI. This CDR3 is 12 amino acids long. With V trimmed by 8 bases and J by 5 bases, 4 bases remained unmatched. DNA of the CDR3: TGTGCCAGCTGCCGGGACAGGGAGACCCAGTACTTC. As protein: CASCRDRETQYF.

A few counts support this clonotype. V is TRBV5-5 and J is TRBJ1-1; no clear D gene. Germline values: CDR1 SGHKS, CDR2 YYEKEE (reference sequence). Between the trimmed V and J ends, which lost 0 bases and 1 base, there was a span of 7 bases. This CDR3 spans 14 amino acids. The CDR3 loop is CASSLGLTNTEAFF. The DNA for the CDR3 is TGTGCCAGCAGCTTGGGTCTTACGAACACTGAAGCTTTCTTT.

The chain recombines TRBV6-5 with TRBJ1-5, with TRBD1 as a possible D gene (6 bases). The CDR3 extends over 17 amino acids. The germline V gene encodes CDR1 MNHEY and CDR2 SVGAGI. V dropped 0 bases and J dropped 2 bases, with 14 bases sitting between them. The CDR3 sequence is CASSYSKGGAGNQPQHF. The DNA of the CDR3 is TGTGCCAGCAGTTACTCGAAGGGGGGCGCGGGCAATCAGCCCCAGCATTTT.

The table lists this clonotype with a few counts. The gene calls are TRBV12-3 or TRBV12-4 and TRBJ2-5; 8 bases fit TRBD1. The CDR3 has 15 amino acids. V was clipped by 2 bases and J by 5 bases; unmatched bases: 7. In DNA, the CDR3 is TGTGCCAGCAGTTTACTCGGGACAGGCGGCGAGACCCAGTACTTC. It specifies CASSLLGTGGETQYF.

The V gene is TRBV2, the J gene TRBJ2-5, with TRBD2 matching 10 bases. Germline trimming cut 3 bases from V and 5 bases from J; bases unmatched to any gene: 6. CDR1 is SNHLY, CDR2 FYNNEI, per germline. The CDR3 sequence is 15 residues long. The chain's CDR3 is CASSDVAGGRETQYF. The CDR3 DNA follows: TGTGCCAGCAGTGACGTAGCGGGGGGCCGCGAGACCCAGTACTTC.

This clonotype came up many times. The rearrangement joins TRBV13 to TRBJ1-1; D is possibly TRBD1 (6 bases). The CDR3 loop spans 14 amino acids. Germline V gives CDR1 PRHDT, CDR2 FYEKMQ (reference sequence). Trimming removed 4 bases from V and 1 base from J, with 10 bases in between. The CDR3 loop reads CASSSTGWNTEAFF. The CDR3 region has the DNA TGTGCCAGCAGCTCCACAGGGTGGAACACTGAAGCTTTCTTT.

This clonotype was recorded at least ten times. The V call is TRBV12-3 or TRBV12-4, the J call TRBJ2-3, with D perhaps TRBD2 (6 bases). This CDR3 comprises 16 residues. V lost 6 bases, J lost 1 base, and 17 bases lay in between. The CDR3 loop is CASRAKEGYRTDTQYF. CDR3 in DNA: TGTGCCAGCAGGGCCAAGGAGGGGTACCGCACAGATACGCAGTATTTT.